These 21 T cell receptor beta chains were all obtained from the same sample, sequenced in a study of blood T cells in healthy people across ages. Next came a second PCR, run for about 7 to 12 cycles, which used a sample-barcoded 5' primer along with a J-beta primer mix. TCRdb passed the 5' RACE reads through MiXCR, listing each CDR3 protein once. The sample carries hundreds of thousands of distinct CDR3 sequences, roughly half recorded once. Source material: blood. The receptors were sampled from an elderly woman in good health.

The gene calls are TRBV30 and TRBJ1-2, with a weak D call TRBD1 (6 bases). Germline V CDR1 and CDR2: GTSNPN, SVGIG (reference sequence). V was trimmed by 8 bases and J by 0 bases, leaving 13 bases between them. This CDR3 comprises 13 residues. The CDR3 sequence: CANRAGANYGYTF. The CDR3 DNA follows: TGTGCCAACAGGGCAGGGGCTAACTATGGCTACACCTTC.

This chain joins TRBV29-1 and TRBJ2-1, with TRBD1 identical over 10 bases. This CDR3 region has 13 residues. The germline gives CDR1 SQVTM, CDR2 ANQGSEA. Trimming removed 7 bases from V and 4 bases from J; junction bases left unmatched: 4. CDR3 DNA sequence: TGCAGCGGCAGGACAGGGGGTTACAATGAGCAGTTCTTC. As protein: CSGRTGGYNEQFF.

The rearrangement joins TRBV3-1 to TRBJ2-5; 11 bases are shared with TRBD2. This CDR3 spans 15 amino acids. V dropped 4 bases and J dropped 7; count of bases not matched to a gene: 8. In germline, CDR1 is LGHDT, CDR2 YNNKEL (reference sequence). For the CDR3, the DNA is TGTGCCAGCAGCCGAAATAGCGGGAGGGTCGGGACCCAGTACTTC. It translates to CASSRNSGRVGTQYF.

A remark on this clonotype: Being one base from a much bigger clone, this may be a read error. The chain carries TRBV7-2 and TRBJ2-5, with 11 bases fitting TRBD2. The length of the CDR3 is 17 residues. Germline V gene data show CDR1 as SGHTA and CDR2 as FQGNSA. Trimming took 8 bases from V and 0 from J; bases not matched to a gene: 11. The CDR3 sequence: CASRRTSGGPNQETQYF. CDR3 bases: TGTGCCAGCCGCCGCACTAGCGGGGGACCAAACCAAGAGACCCAGTACTTC. Together with reference TRBV7-2 and TRBJ2-5, the CDR3 gives the full variable domain: GAGVSQSPSNKVTEKGKDVELRCDPISGHTALYWYRQSLGQGLEFLIYFQGNSAPDKSGLPSDRFSAERTGGSVSTLTIQRTQQEDSAVYLCASRRTSGGPNQETQYFGPGTRLLVL.

The count of this clonotype is one. The chain has TRBV4-3 and TRBJ2-3, with D perhaps being TRBD1 or TRBD2 (6 bases each). The CDR3 has 15 residues. Germline V gene data show CDR1 as LGHNA and CDR2 as YSLEER. V lost 0 bases to trimming and J lost 6 bases, with 13 bases between them. This CDR3 is CASSQDGRQADTQYF. CDR3 sequence (DNA): TGCGCCAGCAGCCAAGACGGGAGACAGGCCGATACGCAGTATTTT.

The genes are TRBV24-1 and TRBJ2-5; D is perhaps TRBD1 (6 bases). CDR1 KGHDR and CDR2 SFDVKD come from the germline V gene. The CDR3 is made up of 15 amino acids. V gave up 3 bases and J gave up 3 bases, with 13 bases separating them. This CDR3 is CATSDTRTEEETQYF. CDR3 coding DNA: TGTGCCACCAGTGATACTAGGACAGAAGAAGAGACCCAGTACTTC.

Note on this clonotype: With a much larger clone just one base away, this may be a read error. The J gene is TRBJ2-5, the V gene TRBV12-3 or TRBV12-4; no clear D gene. The CDR3 is 15 residues long. V was trimmed by 5 bases and J by 5 bases, leaving 18 bases between them. In DNA form, the CDR3 reads TGTGCCAGCAGTCCATATCTAGGTCTCCATGAGACCCAGTACTTC. Translation: CASSPYLGLHETQYF.

As concerns this clonotype: With a much larger clone just one base away, this may be a read error. CDR3 loop: CGAGEGPIYGYTF. CDR3 nucleotides: TGCGGCGCCGGCGAGGGGCCAATCTATGGCTACACCTTC. The chain links TRBV29-1 to TRBJ1-2, with D possibly being TRBD1 (5 bases). The CDR3 spans 13 residues. Germline CDR1 is SQVTM and CDR2 is ANQGSEA.

This clonotype was picked up a small number of times. The J gene is TRBJ2-3, the V gene TRBV29-1; tentatively, D is TRBD1 (5 bases). This CDR3 comprises 13 residues. Between the trimmed V and J ends, which lost 3 bases and 6 bases, there was a span of 13 bases. In germline, CDR1 is SQVTM, CDR2 ANQGSEA. The CDR3, as DNA: TGCAGCGTTGAGGGGCCTCGCAGGGATACGCAGTATTTT. Translated: CSVEGPRRDTQYF.

CDR3 nucleotides: TGTGCCAGCCAGAGATCCGTCGGGACCCAGTACTTC. Translated, it gives CASQRSVGTQYF. V is TRBV6-2 or TRBV6-3 and J is TRBJ2-5; D not certain. The V end was cut by 8 bases, the J end by 7 bases, with 14 bases between. This CDR3 has 12 amino acids. In germline, CDR1 is MNHEY, CDR2 SVGEGT.

The sample holds many counts of this clonotype. This sequence joins TRBV29-1 and TRBJ2-7, with TRBD2 matching over 8 bases. Trimming removed 2 bases from V and 5 bases from J; junction bases left unmatched: 11. CDR1 SQVTM and CDR2 ANQGSEA come from the germline V gene. The CDR3 is 15 amino acids. CDR3 sequence reads: CSVENPGTRAHEQYF. DNA for the CDR3: TGCAGCGTTGAAAACCCCGGGACTAGGGCCCACGAGCAGTACTTC.

V usage is TRBV18 and J usage is TRBJ2-5, with TRBD2 as a possible D gene (5 bases). In germline, CDR1 is KGHSH, CDR2 LQKENI. CDR3 size: 14 residues. V dropped 4 bases and J dropped 2 bases, with 11 bases sitting between them. The CDR3 reads CASSLDYSQETQYF. The CDR3 coding sequence is TGTGCCAGCTCACTTGACTATTCTCAAGAGACCCAGTACTTC.

There are a few counts of this clonotype. The chain uses TRBV13 and TRBJ1-2; D is undetermined. Between the trimmed V and J ends, which lost 3 bases and 2 bases, there was a span of 4 bases. The CDR3 is made up of 12 amino acids. Per the germline V gene, CDR1 is PRHDT and CDR2 is FYEKMQ (reference sequence). CDR3 coding DNA: TGTGCCAGCAGCTTTCTAAACTATGGCTACACCTTC. Translated, it gives CASSFLNYGYTF. The whole variable domain, filled in from reference TRBV13 and TRBJ1-2, reads AAGVIQSPRHLIKEKRETATLKCYPIPRHDTVYWYQQGPGQDPQFLISFYEKMQSDKGSIPDRFSAQQFSDYHSELNMSSLELGDSALYFCASSFLNYGYTFGSGTRLTVV.

The CDR3 sequence: CSVGLPGLDTQYF. The DNA of the CDR3 is TGCAGCGTTGGCCTCCCGGGACTAGATACGCAGTATTTT. The chain employs TRBV29-1 and TRBJ2-3, with D perhaps TRBD2 (6 bases). This CDR3 is built from 13 residues. Germline CDR1 reads SQVTM; CDR2 reads ANQGSEA. With 4 bases removed from V and 5 bases from J, the gap between germline ends came to 13 bases.

This rearrangement joins TRBV9 to TRBJ2-5; D possibly corresponds to TRBD2 (5 bases). With 0 bases removed from V and 1 base from J, the gap between germline ends came to 10 bases. The CDR3 is 15 amino acids. Germline values: CDR1 SGDLS, CDR2 YYNGEE. As DNA, the CDR3 is TGTGCCAGCAGCGTAGCGTCGGGAACCCAAGAGACCCAGTACTTC. Translated: CASSVASGTQETQYF.

The chain is built from TRBV6-1 and TRBJ2-5; possible D gene TRBD1, 6 bases. Trimming pared 7 bases from V and 3 bases from J, leaving 9 bases between. Looked up from germline, CDR1 is MNHNS and CDR2 is SASEGT. This CDR3 comprises 12 residues. CDR3 amino acids: CASIDRKETQYF. CDR3 DNA sequence: TGTGCCAGCATCGACAGGAAAGAGACCCAGTACTTC.

CDR3 in DNA: TGCAGTGCTAGAGGAGGCAGGGCGTATGGCTACACCTTC. As protein: CSARGGRAYGYTF. This chain joins TRBV20-1 and TRBJ1-2, with D perhaps matching TRBD1 (5 bases). From germline, CDR1 is DFQATT and CDR2 SNEGSKA (reference sequence). Trimming pared 1 base from V and 5 bases from J, leaving 11 bases between. This CDR3 has 13 amino acids.

The chain is built from TRBV9 and TRBJ2-1; tentatively, D is TRBD2 (6 bases). V lost 2 bases and J 10 bases, leaving 13 bases between the germline ends. The CDR3 is made up of 13 amino acids. Germline V lookup: CDR1 SGDLS, CDR2 YYNGEE. The CDR3 DNA reads TGTGCCAGCAGCGTTGGGACTTCGTACGAGCAGTTCTTC. This codes for CASSVGTSYEQFF.

This clonotype was picked up a small number of times. This chain links TRBV25-1 with TRBJ1-1, with a possible D match to TRBD1 (5 bases). V dropped 3 bases and J dropped 3 bases, with 14 bases sitting between them. Germline CDR1 MGHDK, CDR2 SYGVNS. CDR3 length: 15 amino acids. CDR3 sequence (DNA): TGTGCCAGCAGTGATCCCAGGGCTGGGGACACTGAAGCTTTCTTT. As protein: CASSDPRAGDTEAFF.

This chain connects TRBV9 to TRBJ1-2; no firm D call. V was trimmed by 0 bases and J by 4 bases, leaving 16 bases between them. The CDR3 has 16 amino acids. Germline V gene sequence: CDR1 SGDLS, CDR2 YYNGEE. Here the CDR3 DNA reads TGTGCCAGCAGCGTAGGTGGTGCTCCGGAGAGCTATGGCTACACCTTC. The encoded protein is CASSVGGAPESYGYTF.

The chain uses TRBV5-1 and TRBJ2-3, with TRBD1 matching 11 bases. CDR3 size: 15 residues. Unmatched junction bases numbered 3, after V lost 3 bases and J lost 3 bases. Germline V CDR1 and CDR2: SGHRS, YFSETQ. The CDR3 reads CASSWDRGSTDTQYF. The CDR3 bases are TGCGCCAGCAGCTGGGACAGGGGGTCGACAGATACGCAGTATTTT. The whole variable domain, remainder taken from reference TRBV5-1 and TRBJ2-3, is KAGVTQTPRYLIKTRGQQVTLSCSPISGHRSVSWYQQTPGQGLQFLFEYFSETQRNKGNFPGRFSGRQFSNSRSEMNVSTLELGDSALYLCASSWDRGSTDTQYFGPGTRLTVL.